This TCR beta chain was identified during a study of control samples from healthy donors and cancer patients. Only in-frame clones appear in the TCRdb table, and some are missing; sequencing was by immunoSEQ multiplex PCR. The sample carries 150,000 to 200,000 clones, around nine tenths recorded once. With 5 bases removed from V and 8 bases from J, the gap between germline ends came to 18 bases. The CDR3 spans 14 residues. The V gene's germline CDR1 is LNHDA and CDR2 SQIVND (reference sequence). The chain combines TRBV19 with TRBJ1-2, with D perhaps matching TRBD1 (6 bases). The source is a young man in good health. Sequenced sample: blood. In DNA, the CDR3 is TGTGCCAGTAGTCGACAGGACCGGATAGAAGGCTACACCTTC. This codes for CASSRQDRIEGYTF.